This T cell receptor (beta chain) was identified in a study of blood T cells in healthy people across ages. Healthy individuals of Caucasian origin from Russia, aged roughly 6 to 100, served as donors. Through a sample-barcoded 5' primer and a J-beta primer mix, a second PCR was run for about 6 to 12 cycles. TCRdb fed the 5' RACE reads into MiXCR, producing one record per CDR3 protein. This sample yields approximately 790,000 distinct CDR3 sequences, of which 62% are seen a single time; roughly 25% belongs to the top ten. V was trimmed by 8 bases and J by 4 bases, leaving 14 bases between them. Germline loops: CDR1 SGHTA, CDR2 FQGTGA. This CDR3 is 14 amino acids long.

This TCR came from a man aged 25 to 45 in good health. The chain uses TRBV7-3 and TRBJ1-4; perhaps TRBD1 as D (6 bases). The sample comprised blood. This CDR3 is CASLTTGSNEKLFF. Written as DNA, the CDR3 is TGTGCCAGCCTTACCACAGGGAGTAATGAAAAACTGTTTTTT. Filled out from reference TRBV7-3 and TRBJ1-4, the complete variable domain reads GAGVSQTPSNKVTEKGKYVELRCDPISGHTALYWYRQSLGQGPEFLIYFQGTGAADDSGLPNDRFFAVRPEGSVSTLKIQRTERGDSAVYLCASLTTGSNEKLFFGSGTQLSVL.